This TCR beta chain was obtained from a study of blood T cells in healthy people across ages. Study-wide results and caveats: Across the age range, TCR beta diversity per million T cells fell in a roughly linear way. Naive CD4+ cells and diversity were both higher in long-lived donors than in aged donors. One million T cells yielded diversity estimates that were considered underestimates.

A word on this clonotype: Its antigen is still unknown.

Extraction yielded at least 5 micrograms of total RNA per sample. The second PCR ran roughly 6 to 11 cycles with a sample-barcoded 5' primer and J-beta primers. TCRdb recomputed calls from the 5' RACE reads with MiXCR, one row per CDR3 protein. This sample has roughly 800,000 distinct CDR3 sequences, with around 24% found just once. These data were also reused for a study on T cells of mothers and their children.

The specimen sequenced was blood. The receptor comes from a boy younger than 18 in good health.

CDR3 region: CASNMREPNQPQHF. DNA of the CDR3: TGTGCCAGCAATATGAGGGAACCCAATCAGCCCCAGCATTTT. The gene calls are TRBV2 and TRBJ1-5; no firm D call. Trimming shortened V by 7 bases and J by 3 bases, and 13 bases separated the two germline ends. CDR3 length: 14 amino acids. The V gene's germline CDR1 is SNHLY and CDR2 FYNNEI.